This T cell receptor beta chain was sequenced for a study of blood T cell repertoires in COVID-19. Background on the study: Sites in the United States, Italy and Spain provided acute and convalescent COVID-19 samples. The analysed material was cDNA or gDNA that came from T cells, B-cell-depleted T cells, or PBMCs.

The CDR3 is 15 residues long. Trimming cost V 0 bases and J 0 bases; bases outside gene matches: 2. Looked up from germline, CDR1 is MNHEY and CDR2 is SVGAGI. As processed by the authors: Amplification from reference gene primers served as the basis for estimated nucleated cell counts. Using immunoSEQ multiplex PCR, the repertoire was profiled, and TCRdb retains in-frame clones only, with some absent. The DNA was the basis for D and trimming; V, J and clone size are from that table. The table lists roughly 200,000 clones, approximately 86% of them singletons, with 2.7% in the top ten. The sample holds a few counts of this clone.

Sequencing was carried out using peripheral blood. This chain connects TRBV6-5 to TRBJ2-7; the match to TRBD2 covers 7 bases. This TCR was recovered from a man in his forties with active or convalescent COVID-19. Here the CDR3 DNA reads TGTGCCAGCAGTTACTCACGGGGGGACTCCTACGAGCAGTACTTC. Its translation is CASSYSRGDSYEQYF.